This T cell receptor beta chain was recorded in a study of cytomegalovirus exposure and HLA in healthy donors. About the study: The early release's HLA-typed donors yielded roughly 85 million unique TCRs. Findings and limits, study-wide: Most CMV-associated TCR beta chains were later found to appear HLA-restricted. A few CMV-associated chains were confirmed in vitro to be specific for CMV antigens.

The CDR3 contains 14 residues. Germline values: CDR1 SNHLY, CDR2 FYNNEI. V lost 6 bases and J lost 3; bases outside the gene matches: 6. Each donor was healthy, and each was a bone marrow donor. On this clone: Its target is unknown.

The PCR ran on 60 Vbeta and 13 Jbeta primers. Using immunoSEQ multiplex PCR, the repertoire was profiled, and TCRdb retains in-frame clones only, with some absent. The sample lists around 85,000 clones, more than 70% seen once, with more than 3.5% in the top ten. The chain employs TRBV2 and TRBJ1-1; 8 nucleotides agree with TRBD1. This sequence originates from a man aged 55 to 70 in good health and CMV-seronegative. Sequencing was performed on PBMCs. CDR3 bases: TGTGCCAGCAGCAGCAGGGGGCGAGACACTGAAGCTTTCTTT. Its translation is CASSSRGRDTEAFF.